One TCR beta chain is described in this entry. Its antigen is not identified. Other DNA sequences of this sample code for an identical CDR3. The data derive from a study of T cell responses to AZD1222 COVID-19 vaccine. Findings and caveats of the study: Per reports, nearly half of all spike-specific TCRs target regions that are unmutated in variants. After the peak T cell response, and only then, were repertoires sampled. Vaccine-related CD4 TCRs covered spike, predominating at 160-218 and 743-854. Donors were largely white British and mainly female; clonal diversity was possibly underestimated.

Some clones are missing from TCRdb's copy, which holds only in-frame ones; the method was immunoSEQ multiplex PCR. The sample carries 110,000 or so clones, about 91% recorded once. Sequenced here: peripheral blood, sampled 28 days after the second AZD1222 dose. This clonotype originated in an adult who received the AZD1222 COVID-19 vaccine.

The DNA for the CDR3 is TGTGCCAGCAGCCGGACGGGCGGCAATCAGCCCCAGCATTTT. This translates into CASSRTGGNQPQHF. The V call is TRBV6-2 or TRBV6-3, the J call TRBJ1-5; D gene unclear. The V gene's germline CDR1 is MNHEY and CDR2 SVGEGT. The V gene lost 6 bases and the J gene lost 2 bases, with 11 bases spanning the gap. The CDR3 has 14 residues.